This passage covers 20 T cell receptor beta chains from one sample sequenced in a study of shared clonotypes between healthy human individuals. Repertoires were generated with immunoSEQ multiplex PCR, while TCRdb's copy carries only in-frame clones and drops some. The sample consists of about 2 million clones, 90% to 95% of them appearing once. Sequencing was carried out using naive CD4+ T cells sorted from blood. Indicated subset: CD45RA+ positively selected. The receptors were gathered from a man aged 18 to 29 in good health.

This chain connects TRBV9 to TRBJ2-2, with 8 bases lining up with TRBD1. The V gene's germline CDR1 is SGDLS and CDR2 YYNGEE. V trimming: 2 bases; J trimming: 4 bases; junction bases outside the gene matches: 7. There are 16 residues in the CDR3. The CDR3 DNA follows: TGTGCCAGCAGCGTTCCGGACAGGGCGGTCACCGGGGAGCTGTTTTTT. Its translation: CASSVPDRAVTGELFF.

The rearrangement uses TRBV11-2 and TRBJ1-1; 9 bases align to TRBD1. The CDR3 spans 14 residues. Germline CDR1 reads SGHAT; CDR2 reads FQNNGV. Unmatched junction bases numbered 7, after V lost 5 bases and J lost 6 bases. CDR3 in amino acids: CASSRDRDTAEAFF. DNA for the CDR3: TGTGCCAGCAGCAGGGACAGGGACACCGCTGAAGCTTTCTTT.

J is TRBJ2-7 and V is TRBV6-5; TRBD1 might be the D (5 bases). Trimming cost V 5 bases and J 2 bases, with 16 bases left between them. Germline V gene data show CDR1 as MNHEY and CDR2 as SVGAGI. The CDR3 runs to 15 residues. The chain's CDR3 is CASSVGAKTPYEQYF. CDR3 sequence (DNA): TGTGCCAGCAGTGTAGGGGCTAAGACACCCTACGAGCAGTACTTC.

As to this clone: Distinct nucleotide sequences in the sample also encode this CDR3. V is TRBV5-4 and J is TRBJ1-1, with unresolved D. The V and J ends lost 4 bases and 1 base respectively, with 11 bases between them. The germline CDR1 and CDR2 sequences are SGHNT and YYREEE (reference sequence). The CDR3 spans 14 residues. In nucleotides, the CDR3 is TGTGCCAGCAGCCGCGATAGAGGGAACACTGAAGCTTTCTTT. Protein sequence: CASSRDRGNTEAFF.

The gene calls are TRBV7-2 and TRBJ2-7; the D gene could be TRBD1 or TRBD2 (7 bases each). This CDR3 region has 14 residues. Germline CDR1 reads SGHTA; CDR2 reads FQGNSA. With 5 bases removed from V and 7 bases from J, the gap between germline ends came to 18 bases. This CDR3 is CASSPQGTAGEQYF. The CDR3 DNA sequence: TGTGCCAGCAGCCCCCAAGGGACAGCGGGGGAGCAGTACTTC.

This chain connects TRBV6-5 to TRBJ2-3; 10 bases match TRBD2. The CDR3 loop spans 15 amino acids. The junction had 6 bases not matched to a gene; V was cut back by 6 bases and J by 3 bases. In germline, CDR1 is MNHEY, CDR2 SVGAGI. The chain's CDR3 is CASRVAGGGTDTQYF. In DNA, the CDR3 is TGTGCCAGCAGGGTAGCGGGGGGTGGTACAGATACGCAGTATTTT.

Written as DNA, the CDR3 is TGTGCCAGCAGTTGGCAGGGGAGCACCGGGGAGCTGTTTTTT. Its protein product is CASSWQGSTGELFF. The chain has TRBV6-5 and TRBJ2-2; the D gene is possibly TRBD1 (6 bases). Looked up from germline, CDR1 is MNHEY and CDR2 is SVGAGI. V was clipped by 4 bases and J by 4 bases, with 10 bases between them. The CDR3 spans 14 residues.

The chain recombines TRBV10-1 with TRBJ2-1; D perhaps matches TRBD2 (6 bases). V dropped 4 bases and J dropped 9 bases, with 19 bases sitting between them. In germline, CDR1 is WNHNN, CDR2 SYGVQD (reference sequence). The CDR3 runs 15 residues. The CDR3 DNA reads TGCGCCAGCAGTGTTACGGGAGTCCGGTTTGCTGAGCAGTTCTTC. Its protein product is CASSVTGVRFAEQFF.

The rearrangement links TRBV6-6 to TRBJ2-2; 14 bases line up with TRBD2. In germline, CDR1 is MNHNY, CDR2 SVGAGI (reference sequence). Unmatched junction bases numbered 0, after V lost 4 bases and J lost 5 bases. The CDR3 is 15 amino acids. The CDR3 sequence: CASSWTSGRTGELFF. As DNA, the CDR3 is TGTGCCAGCAGTTGGACTAGCGGGAGGACCGGGGAGCTGTTTTTT.

The rearrangement uses TRBV27 and TRBJ2-7; tentative D call: TRBD1 (5 bases). Germline V lookup: CDR1 MNHEY, CDR2 SMNVEV (reference sequence). V was cut by 0 bases and J by 3 bases, with 12 bases left in between. The CDR3 totals 15 residues. The CDR3 bases are TGTGCCAGCAGTTTATCGCCAGGGTTGGGCTACGAGCAGTACTTC. Translated, it gives CASSLSPGLGYEQYF.

This clone has just one count. This chain links TRBV11-2 with TRBJ2-2; the D gene is possibly TRBD1 (7 bases). V was cut by 1 base and J by 3 bases, with 12 bases left in between. The CDR3 length is 16 residues. Germline lookup yields CDR1 SGHAT and CDR2 FQNNGV. CDR3 in DNA: TGTGCCAGCAGCTTAGCAGGGGGGAAGGACACCGGGGAGCTGTTTTTT. Its translation: CASSLAGGKDTGELFF.

The genes are TRBV18 and TRBJ2-2; D gene ambiguous. V was shortened by 2 bases and J by 6 bases, with 16 bases between the two germline ends. The CDR3 sequence is 16 residues long. CDR1 KGHSH and CDR2 LQKENI come from the germline V gene. CDR3 region: CASSPTRAESPGELFF. In nucleotides, the CDR3 is TGTGCCAGCTCACCAACAAGAGCTGAGTCACCCGGGGAGCTGTTTTTT.

The rearrangement uses TRBV4-2 and TRBJ2-5; 11 positions match TRBD2. Trimming took 0 bases from V and 0 from J; bases not matched to a gene: 6. In germline, CDR1 is LGHNA, CDR2 YNFKEQ. The CDR3 is made up of 18 amino acids. The CDR3 reads CASSQDGTSGLYQETQYF. DNA for the CDR3: TGTGCCAGCAGCCAAGATGGGACTAGCGGCCTTTACCAAGAGACCCAGTACTTC.

This sequence joins TRBV2 and TRBJ2-2; D unresolved. The CDR3 totals 14 residues. Germline values: CDR1 SNHLY, CDR2 FYNNEI. V shed 7 bases and J shed 3 bases, with 12 bases lying between them. The CDR3 DNA reads as TGTGCCAGCAAGATGGCGATTGACACCGGGGAGCTGTTTTTT. Encoded protein: CASKMAIDTGELFF.

CDR3 loop: CASSIDQGSRGTQYF. CDR3 nucleotides: TGTGCCAGCAGTATCGATCAGGGGAGTAGAGGTACGCAGTATTTT. V and J are TRBV27 and TRBJ2-3, with D possibly being TRBD1 (6 bases). The CDR3 has 15 residues. With 5 bases removed from V and 8 bases from J, the gap between germline ends came to 20 bases. The germline V gene has CDR1 MNHEY and CDR2 SMNVEV (reference sequence).

V is TRBV7-2 and J is TRBJ2-1, with 7 bases identical to TRBD2. From germline, CDR1 is SGHTA and CDR2 FQGNSA. The V gene end was trimmed by 3 bases and the J gene end by 10 bases; junction bases not matched to a gene: 9. The CDR3 loop spans 14 amino acids. The CDR3 DNA sequence: TGTGCCAGCAGCTTGAATCCAGTTAGCGGGGAGCAGTTCTTC. Its protein product is CASSLNPVSGEQFF.

The chain recombines TRBV7-9 with TRBJ1-3; D gene uncertain. Germline CDR1 SEHNR, CDR2 FQNEAQ (reference sequence). V gave up 8 bases and J gave up 4 bases, with 15 bases separating them. This CDR3 is built from 14 residues. The CDR3, as DNA: TGTGCCAGCTCGAGGACCGCTGGAGGAAACACCATATATTTT. Translated, it gives CASSRTAGGNTIYF.

This chain joins TRBV30 and TRBJ1-4; D might be TRBD1 (6 bases). Germline-derived CDR1 and CDR2 are GTSNPN and SVGIG (reference sequence). Trimming took off 5 bases at V and 8 bases at J, with 15 bases between the two ends. CDR3 size: 13 residues. The CDR3 reads CAWGDGGGEKLFF. The CDR3 nucleotides read TGTGCCTGGGGGGACGGCGGGGGCGAAAAACTGTTTTTT.

The chain is built from TRBV10-1 and TRBJ1-1; D call uncertain. This CDR3 has 13 residues. V was cut by 5 bases and J by 6 bases, with 13 bases left in between. CDR1 and CDR2 (germline): WNHNN, SYGVQD (reference sequence). The CDR3 sequence is CASSPGQSPEAFF. CDR3 nucleotide sequence: TGCGCCAGCAGTCCGGGCCAGTCCCCTGAAGCTTTCTTT.

The genes are TRBV11-2 and TRBJ1-2, with D possibly matching TRBD1 (5 bases). V shed 4 bases and J shed 1 base, with 10 bases lying between them. This CDR3 contains 14 residues. Germline V gives CDR1 SGHAT, CDR2 FQNNGV. The CDR3 DNA follows: TGTGCCAGCAGCTCGCGACAGAGTAACTATGGCTACACCTTC. It translates to CASSSRQSNYGYTF. Together with reference TRBV11-2 and TRBJ1-2, the CDR3 gives the full variable domain: EAGVAQSPRYKIIEKRQSVAFWCNPISGHATLYWYQQILGQGPKLLIQFQNNGVVDDSQLPKDRFSAERLKGVDSTLKIQPAKLEDSAVYLCASSSRQSNYGYTFGSGTRLTVV.